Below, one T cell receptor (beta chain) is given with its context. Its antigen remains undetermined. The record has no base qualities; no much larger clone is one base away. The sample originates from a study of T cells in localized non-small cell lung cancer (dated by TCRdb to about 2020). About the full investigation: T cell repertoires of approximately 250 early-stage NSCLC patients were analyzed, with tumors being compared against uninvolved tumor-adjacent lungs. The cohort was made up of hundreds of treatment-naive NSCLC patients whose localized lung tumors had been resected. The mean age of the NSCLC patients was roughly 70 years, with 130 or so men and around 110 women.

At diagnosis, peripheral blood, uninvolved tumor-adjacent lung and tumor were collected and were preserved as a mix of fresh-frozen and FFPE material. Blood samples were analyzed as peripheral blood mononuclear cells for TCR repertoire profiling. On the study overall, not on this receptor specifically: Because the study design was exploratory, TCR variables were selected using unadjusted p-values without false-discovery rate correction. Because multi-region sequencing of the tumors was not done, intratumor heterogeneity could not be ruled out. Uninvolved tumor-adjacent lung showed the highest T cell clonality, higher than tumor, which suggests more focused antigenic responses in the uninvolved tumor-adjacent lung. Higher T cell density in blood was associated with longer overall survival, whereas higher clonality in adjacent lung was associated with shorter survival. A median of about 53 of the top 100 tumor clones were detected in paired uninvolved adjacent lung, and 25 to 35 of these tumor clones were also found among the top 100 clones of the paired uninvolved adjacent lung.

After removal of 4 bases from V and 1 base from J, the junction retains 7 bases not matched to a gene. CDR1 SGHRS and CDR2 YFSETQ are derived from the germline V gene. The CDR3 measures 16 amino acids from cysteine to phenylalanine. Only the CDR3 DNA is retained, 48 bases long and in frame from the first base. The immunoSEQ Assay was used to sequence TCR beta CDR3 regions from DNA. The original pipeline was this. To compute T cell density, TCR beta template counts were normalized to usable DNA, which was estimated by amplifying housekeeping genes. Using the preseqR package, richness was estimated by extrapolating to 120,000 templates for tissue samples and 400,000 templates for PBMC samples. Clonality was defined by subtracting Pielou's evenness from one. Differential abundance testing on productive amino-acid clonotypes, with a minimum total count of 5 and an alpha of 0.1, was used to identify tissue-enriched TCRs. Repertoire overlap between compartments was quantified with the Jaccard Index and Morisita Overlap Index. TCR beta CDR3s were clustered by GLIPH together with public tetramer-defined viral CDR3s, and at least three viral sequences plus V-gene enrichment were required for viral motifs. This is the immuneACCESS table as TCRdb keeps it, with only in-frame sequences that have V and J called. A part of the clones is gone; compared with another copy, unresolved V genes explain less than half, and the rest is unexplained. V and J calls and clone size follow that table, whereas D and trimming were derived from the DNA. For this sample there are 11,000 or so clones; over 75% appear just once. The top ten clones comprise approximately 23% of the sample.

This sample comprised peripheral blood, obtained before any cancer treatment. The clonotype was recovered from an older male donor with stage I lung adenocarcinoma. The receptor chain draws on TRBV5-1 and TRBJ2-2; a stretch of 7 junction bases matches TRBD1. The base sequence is TGCGCCAGCAGCGGGTCCGGGACAGAGAACACCGGGGAGCTGTTTTTT. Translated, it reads CASSGSGTENTGELFF.